These 26 T cell receptor beta chains were sequenced from one sample in a study of radiotherapy plus CTLA-4 blockade in lung cancer. Clones were read by immunoSEQ multiplex PCR, and TCRdb kept only the in-frame ones, dropping some. The data hold around 77,000 clones, with over 65% observed a single time. This specimen was peripheral blood, taken from a patient treated with radiotherapy plus ipilimumab. Receptors originate from a human donor with non-small cell lung cancer whose response to radiotherapy plus ipilimumab could not be evaluated.

This clone is a singleton in its sample. This chain joins TRBV10-2 and TRBJ1-6; 7 bases are a match to TRBD1. Germline CDR1 WSHSY, CDR2 SAAADI. The J segment lost 14 bases and the V segment lost 7 bases, leaving 14 bases of the junction unmatched. The CDR3 has 14 residues. In DNA, the CDR3 is TGCGCCAGCAATCCGACAGGGCCCCAATTCACCCTCCACTTT. It codes for CASNPTGPQFTLHF.

This clone was counted between two and nine times. The gene calls are TRBV4-3 and TRBJ2-5; TRBD2 matches at 7 bases. V was pared by 3 bases and J by 2 bases, with 6 bases of the junction left unmatched. The V gene's germline CDR1 is LGHNA and CDR2 YSLEER. This CDR3 region has 15 residues. The CDR3 DNA reads TGCGCCAGCAGCCAGGAAGGCGGGGGACAAGAGACCCAGTACTTC. Translating it yields CASSQEGGGQETQYF.

The chain joins TRBV28 to TRBJ1-2; D remains ambiguous. Trimming took off 6 bases at V and 4 bases at J, with 9 bases between the two ends. The CDR3 spans 12 residues. CDR1 and CDR2 from the germline V gene are MDHEN and SYDVKM. CDR3 loop: CASSLGPYGYTF. Written as DNA, the CDR3 is TGTGCCAGCAGCCTCGGTCCCTATGGCTACACCTTC.

Only a few counts were recorded for this clone. The rearrangement joins TRBV19 to TRBJ1-5; D possibly corresponds to TRBD1 (6 bases). Germline-derived CDR1 and CDR2 are LNHDA and SQIVND (reference sequence). V shed 6 bases and J shed 4 bases, with 10 bases lying between them. The CDR3 is made up of 13 amino acids. This CDR3 is CASSLTGNQPQHF. The CDR3 DNA sequence: TGTGCCAGTAGCCTGACAGGAAATCAGCCCCAGCATTTT.

The rearrangement links TRBV5-1 to TRBJ2-1; D is tentatively TRBD1 or TRBD2 (6 bases each). Trimming removed 4 bases at V and 3 bases at J, with 11 bases between. In germline, CDR1 is SGHRS, CDR2 YFSETQ. This CDR3 region has 14 residues. In nucleotides, the CDR3 is TGCGCCAGCAGCGTGGGGGGCGACTACAATGAGCAGTTCTTC. This gives the protein CASSVGGDYNEQFF.

This chain connects TRBV30 to TRBJ1-4, with 7 bases identical to TRBD1. CDR3 size: 13 residues. V trimming: 4 bases; J trimming: 6 bases; junction bases outside the gene matches: 5. Germline CDR1 is GTSNPN and CDR2 is SVGIG (reference sequence). The CDR3 bases are TGTGCCTGGACAGGGGGGTCGTATGAAAAACTGTTTTTT. Residues: CAWTGGSYEKLFF. The variable domain in full, with the rest retrieved from reference TRBV30 and TRBJ1-4, is SQTIHQWPATLVQPVGSPLSLECTVEGTSNPNLYWYRQAAGRGLQLLFYSVGIGQISSEVPQNLSASRPQDRQFILSSKKLLLSDSGFYLCAWTGGSYEKLFFGSGTQLSVL.

The chain links TRBV19 to TRBJ2-1, with 15 positions matching TRBD2. CDR3 length: 20 residues. Per the germline V gene, CDR1 is LNHDA and CDR2 is SQIVND (reference sequence). V dropped 5 bases and J dropped 2; count of bases not matched to a gene: 13. CDR3 sequence reads: CASSLMGLAGGNAPYNEQFF. The CDR3 region has the DNA TGTGCCAGTAGTTTAATGGGACTAGCGGGAGGAAACGCCCCCTACAATGAGCAGTTCTTC.

The chain carries TRBV19 and TRBJ2-7; 7 bases map to TRBD2. The germline V gene encodes CDR1 LNHDA and CDR2 SQIVND (reference sequence). This CDR3 comprises 16 residues. J was trimmed by 0 bases and V by 3 bases; bases with no gene match: 8. The CDR3 DNA reads as TGTGCCAGTAGTATCCGAAGCGGGACTCCCTCCTACGAGCAGTACTTC. This sequence encodes CASSIRSGTPSYEQYF.

V gene TRBV19 combines with J gene TRBJ2-2, with 7 bases identical to TRBD1. Germline V gives CDR1 LNHDA, CDR2 SQIVND (reference sequence). The CDR3 is made up of 14 amino acids. V shed 4 bases, J shed 3 bases, and the junction held 2 bases outside the gene matches. The CDR3 is CASSTTGDTGELFF. CDR3 sequence (DNA): TGTGCCAGTAGTACAACAGGGGACACCGGGGAGCTGTTTTTT.

The CDR3 nucleotides read TGTGCCAGCAGCGTGACAGGGTCCAATTCACCCCTCCACTTT. It specifies CASSVTGSNSPLHF. This chain uses TRBV9 with TRBJ1-6; TRBD1 aligns across 7 bases. Germline assignment: CDR1 SGDLS and CDR2 YYNGEE. The CDR3 runs to 14 residues. With V trimmed by 2 bases and J by 7 bases, 3 bases remained unmatched. The full variable domain, completed using reference TRBV9 and TRBJ1-6, is DSGVTQTPKHLITATGQRVTLRCSPRSGDLSVYWYQQSLDQGLQFLIQYYNGEERAKGNILERFSAQQFPDLHSELNLSSLELGDSALYFCASSVTGSNSPLHFGNGTRLTVT.

The chain carries TRBV9 and TRBJ2-2; 9 bases are a match to TRBD2. Germline V gives CDR1 SGDLS, CDR2 YYNGEE. V lost 2 bases, J lost 1 base, and 3 bases stayed unmatched. CDR3 length equals 16 residues. The CDR3 spells CASSVSAGGNTGELFF. The CDR3 nucleotides read TGTGCCAGCAGCGTCTCAGCGGGAGGGAACACCGGGGAGCTGTTTTTT.

The chain carries TRBV7-8 and TRBJ1-5; D is uncertain. Per the germline V gene, CDR1 is SGHVS and CDR2 is FQNEAQ. Trimming removed 1 base from V and 7 bases from J, with 8 bases in between. The CDR3 has 13 residues. The CDR3 protein is CASSLDVQQPQHF. CDR3 nucleotide sequence: TGTGCCAGCAGCTTAGATGTCCAGCAGCCCCAGCATTTT.

CDR3 region: CASRQLGSDTLKSQYF. The CDR3 DNA reads TGTGCCAGCAGACAACTTGGGAGCGACACCTTAAAATCACAGTACTTC. The chain recombines TRBV7-4 with TRBJ2-7, with D perhaps matching TRBD2 (5 bases). Trimming left V 6 bases short and J 10 bases short, with 28 bases between. From germline, CDR1 is SGHVT and CDR2 SQSDAQ. This CDR3 region has 16 residues.

CDR3 amino acids: CASSLTGGNYGYTF. For the CDR3, the DNA is TGTGCCAGCAGCTTGACAGGGGGTAACTATGGCTACACCTTC. The rearrangement uses TRBV5-5 and TRBJ1-2, with 8 bases lining up with TRBD1. In germline, CDR1 is SGHKS, CDR2 YYEKEE (reference sequence). This CDR3 region has 14 residues. With 1 base clipped from V and 1 base from J, the junction kept 0 bases outside the gene matches.

CDR3 amino acids: CASSLDGIGGPTNEKLFF. The CDR3 DNA reads as TGTGCCAGCAGCTTAGACGGAATAGGGGGCCCAACTAATGAAAAACTGTTTTTT. The chain combines TRBV7-9 with TRBJ1-4; 7 bases align to TRBD1. The CDR3 sequence is 18 residues long. Germline CDR1 is SEHNR and CDR2 is FQNEAQ (reference sequence). The V and J ends lost 1 base and 0 bases, in that order; junction bases with no gene match: 8.

This rearrangement joins TRBV7-2 to TRBJ2-5; 10 nucleotides line up with TRBD2. This CDR3 spans 15 amino acids. The germline V gene encodes CDR1 SGHTA and CDR2 FQGNSA. With 2 bases clipped from V and 4 bases from J, the junction kept 4 bases outside the gene matches. The CDR3 sequence: CASSLSSGGGETQYF. For the CDR3, the DNA is TGTGCCAGCAGCTTATCTAGCGGGGGAGGAGAGACCCAGTACTTC.

The chain recombines TRBV27 with TRBJ1-1; TRBD1 is a possible D gene (5 bases). Germline CDR1 MNHEY, CDR2 SMNVEV (reference sequence). This CDR3 spans 16 amino acids. V was cut by 2 bases and J by 3 bases, with 16 bases left in between. The CDR3 spells CASSLGTLPGDTEAFF. CDR3 in DNA: TGTGCCAGCAGTTTAGGTACACTACCGGGGGACACTGAAGCTTTCTTT.

V and J are TRBV5-1 and TRBJ1-2, with TRBD1 as a possible D gene (5 bases). This CDR3 contains 16 residues. V lost 0 bases, J lost 1 base, and 13 bases lay in between. CDR1 is SGHRS and CDR2 is YFSETQ in the germline V gene. CDR3 bases: TGCGCCAGCAGCTTGGCCAGCGCAGGGTTTAACTATGGCTACACCTTC. Protein sequence: CASSLASAGFNYGYTF.

The table lists this clone with a count of one. The chain couples TRBV6-1 to TRBJ1-6; 12 positions agree with TRBD1. The ends lost 6 bases at V and 12 bases at J; junction bases unmatched: 6. CDR3 length: 14 residues. CDR1 is MNHNS and CDR2 is SASEGT in the germline V gene. In nucleotides, the CDR3 is TGTGCCAGCAGAATGGGACAGGGGGCAAGACCCCTCCACTTT. It is translated as CASRMGQGARPLHF.

The genes are TRBV19 and TRBJ2-2; weak D call: TRBD2 (5 bases). Germline V gene sequence: CDR1 LNHDA, CDR2 SQIVND (reference sequence). This CDR3 is built from 16 residues. The V gene lost 7 bases and the J gene lost 6 bases, with 21 bases spanning the gap. The CDR3 DNA reads as TGTGCCAGTAAATGGGGAGAAGGGTTTTTTCCCGGGGAGCTGTTTTTT. It yields the protein CASKWGEGFFPGELFF.

The chain has TRBV4-1 and TRBJ1-1; 12 positions match TRBD1. This CDR3 region has 14 residues. The junction had 3 bases not matched to a gene; V was cut back by 4 bases and J by 6 bases. Germline lookup yields CDR1 MGHRA and CDR2 YSYEKL. CDR3: CASSRDRGPSEAFF. The CDR3 DNA reads TGCGCCAGCAGCCGGGACAGGGGGCCGTCTGAAGCTTTCTTT.

The sample holds a few counts of this clone. The chain uses TRBV19 and TRBJ2-2; D might be TRBD2 (5 bases). V lost 4 bases and J 3 bases, leaving 12 bases between the germline ends. CDR3 size: 15 residues. The germline CDR1 and CDR2 sequences are LNHDA and SQIVND (reference sequence). CDR3 sequence (DNA): TGTGCCAGTAGTAAACCCCGGCGGGACACCGGGGAGCTGTTTTTT. Encoded protein: CASSKPRRDTGELFF.

This rearrangement joins TRBV23-1 to TRBJ2-1, with D possibly TRBD2 on 7 matching bases. TRBV23-1 is flagged as an ORF with uncertain function. The CDR3 is 14 amino acids. Trimming removed 11 bases from V and 6 bases from J, with 20 bases in between. Here the CDR3 DNA reads TGCGCCCGTGGGGGGGCGCGTCTCCCCAATGAGCAGTTCTTC. Translated: CARGGARLPNEQFF.

The V call is TRBV10-1, the J call TRBJ2-7; TRBD1 matches at 8 bases. The CDR3 spans 13 residues. Per germline, CDR1 WNHNN and CDR2 SYGVQD (reference sequence). J gave up 3 bases and V 8 bases, and 6 bases lay outside the gene matches. CDR3 DNA sequence: TGCGCCAGCGGGGGACAGGTTATCTACGAGCAGTACTTC. It encodes CASGGQVIYEQYF.

This clone came up a few times. V usage is TRBV15 and J usage is TRBJ2-5; 10 positions match TRBD1. J gave up 5 bases and V 5 bases, and 11 bases lay outside the gene matches. Germline V gene lookup returns CDR1 LNHNV and CDR2 YYDKDF (reference sequence). CDR3 length: 16 residues. The CDR3 is CATSGQTGGAGETQYF. The CDR3 nucleotides are TGTGCCACCAGCGGACAGACAGGGGGCGCCGGTGAGACCCAGTACTTC. The variable domain in full, completed from reference TRBV15 and TRBJ2-5, reads DAMVIQNPRYQVTQFGKPVTLSCSQTLNHNVMYWYQQKSSQAPKLLFHYYDKDFNNEADTPDNFQSRRPNTSFCFLDIRSPGLGDTAMYLCATSGQTGGAGETQYFGPGTRLLVL.

V usage is TRBV7-8 and J usage is TRBJ2-5, with 7 bases fitting TRBD2. Germline CDR1 is SGHVS and CDR2 is FQNEAQ. The CDR3 is made up of 14 amino acids. V shed 7 bases and J 2 bases; nucleotides not matched to a gene: 7. This CDR3 is CASTSTSVQETQYF. The CDR3 DNA sequence: TGTGCCAGCACATCCACTAGCGTACAAGAGACCCAGTACTTC.